Below are 15 T cell receptor beta chains sequenced from a single sample in a study of T cells in localized non-small cell lung cancer. Sequencing used immunoSEQ multiplex PCR; TCRdb keeps in-frame clones, though not all of them. Of about 77,000 clones in the sample, 70% to 90% were seen once. The specimen was peripheral blood, collected before any cancer treatment. The receptors derive from a woman aged 40-69 years with stage I squamous cell lung carcinoma.

This sequence joins TRBV7-2 and TRBJ2-7; 7 bases align to TRBD1. The CDR3 contains 16 residues. CDR1 SGHTA and CDR2 FQGNSA come from the germline V gene. V lost 5 bases to trimming and J lost 1 base; unmatched junction nucleotides: 11. CDR3 region: CASSISGTVPSYEQYF. CDR3 nucleotides: TGTGCCAGCAGCATATCCGGGACAGTGCCTTCCTACGAGCAGTACTTC.

The chain employs TRBV5-4 and TRBJ2-7; the match to TRBD1 covers 9 bases. Trimming removed 4 bases from V and 0 bases from J; junction bases left unmatched: 5. Per germline, CDR1 SGHNT and CDR2 YYREEE (reference sequence). The CDR3 extends over 15 amino acids. The CDR3 nucleotides read TGTGCCAGCAGCCACCCGGGACAGGGCTCCTACGAGCAGTACTTC. Protein: CASSHPGQGSYEQYF.

This clone is judged medium-sized. The chain uses TRBV2 and TRBJ2-7; D unresolved. V shed 1 base and J shed 4 bases, with 8 bases lying between them. Germline CDR1 SNHLY, CDR2 FYNNEI. This CDR3 spans 13 amino acids. The CDR3 loop is CASSEDEVYEQYF. CDR3 coding DNA: TGTGCCAGCAGTGAAGATGAGGTATACGAGCAGTACTTC.

This clone was seen only once. The chain links TRBV7-3 to TRBJ2-5, with D uncertain. This CDR3 spans 13 amino acids. Looked up from germline, CDR1 is SGHTA and CDR2 is FQGTGA. V lost 1 base, J lost 4 bases, and 7 bases lay in between. CDR3 bases: TGTGCCAGCAGCTTAAGTCCCGGAGAGACCCAGTACTTC. This gives the protein CASSLSPGETQYF.

This chain joins TRBV7-9 and TRBJ1-1, with a weak D call TRBD1 (6 bases). The CDR3 has 14 residues. Trimming cost V 8 bases and J 0 bases, with 13 bases left between them. Per the germline V gene, CDR1 is SEHNR and CDR2 is FQNEAQ (reference sequence). CDR3 nucleotides: TGTGCCAGCGGCCGGGACACCATGAACACTGAAGCTTTCTTT. It is translated as CASGRDTMNTEAFF.

The V gene is TRBV27, the J gene TRBJ1-3; a weak D match, TRBD1 (6 bases). This CDR3 contains 15 residues. Germline CDR1 MNHEY, CDR2 SMNVEV (reference sequence). The ends were cut back, 6 bases at V and 2 bases at J, with 14 bases in the middle. The CDR3 loop reads CASSKTGLTGNTIYF. CDR3 coding DNA: TGTGCCAGCAGCAAAACAGGGCTTACTGGAAACACCATATATTTT.

This chain connects TRBV5-1 to TRBJ2-5; 9 bases fit TRBD2. Germline V gives CDR1 SGHRS, CDR2 YFSETQ. Germline trimming cut 0 bases from V and 0 bases from J; bases unmatched to any gene: 0. The CDR3 totals 15 residues. The chain's CDR3 is CASSLASGDQETQYF. CDR3 in DNA: TGCGCCAGCAGCTTGGCTAGCGGGGACCAAGAGACCCAGTACTTC.

This clone was observed a few times. V is TRBV7-6 and J is TRBJ2-5; D perhaps matches TRBD2 (5 bases). V was pared by 5 bases and J by 0 bases, with 19 bases between. Germline CDR1 is SGHVS and CDR2 is FNYEAQ. There are 17 residues in the CDR3. This chain's CDR3 is CASSADMTTRYQETQYF. CDR3 DNA: TGTGCCAGCAGCGCCGATATGACTACAAGGTACCAAGAGACCCAGTACTTC. Full variable domain (rest looked up from reference TRBV7-6 and TRBJ2-5): GAGVSQSPRYKVTKRGQDVALRCDPISGHVSLYWYRQALGQGPEFLTYFNYEAQQDKSGLPNDRFSAERPEGSISTLTIQRTEQRDSAMYRCASSADMTTRYQETQYFGPGTRLLVL.

This rearrangement joins TRBV14 to TRBJ2-7; D is uncertain. The V end was cut by 4 bases, the J end by 2 bases, with 12 bases between. Germline CDR1 SGHDN, CDR2 FVKESK. The CDR3 is 14 amino acids. The CDR3 sequence: CASSLHRVAYEQYF. The CDR3 DNA sequence: TGTGCCAGCAGCCTTCACCGGGTGGCCTACGAGCAGTACTTC.

Here the CDR3 DNA reads TGTGCCAGCTCACCACCATCCGTACACTACGAGCAGTACTTC. As protein: CASSPPSVHYEQYF. V gene TRBV18 combines with J gene TRBJ2-7; D gene uncertain. Germline V gene lookup returns CDR1 KGHSH and CDR2 LQKENI. The CDR3 has 14 residues. V lost 0 bases to trimming and J lost 3 bases, with 9 bases between them.

Notes on this clone: The sample holds other DNA sequences that translate to the same CDR3. The genes are TRBV5-1 and TRBJ2-5; tentatively, D is TRBD1 (5 bases). The germline V gene encodes CDR1 SGHRS and CDR2 YFSETQ. The CDR3 is made up of 14 amino acids. V lost 0 bases and J 4 bases, leaving 10 bases between the germline ends. The CDR3 sequence: CASSLGQGVETQYF. The CDR3 coding sequence is TGCGCCAGCAGCTTGGGGCAGGGTGTAGAGACCCAGTACTTC. The full variable domain, completed using reference TRBV5-1 and TRBJ2-5, is KAGVTQTPRYLIKTRGQQVTLSCSPISGHRSVSWYQQTPGQGLQFLFEYFSETQRNKGNFPGRFSGRQFSNSRSEMNVSTLELGDSALYLCASSLGQGVETQYFGPGTRLLVL.

CDR3 sequence: CASSLQGAANEKLFF. DNA for the CDR3: TGTGCCAGCAGCTTGCAGGGGGCGGCTAATGAAAAACTGTTTTTT. The chain has TRBV5-6 and TRBJ1-4; 8 bases agree with TRBD1. Unmatched junction bases numbered 2, after V lost 1 base and J lost 3 bases. Germline CDR1 reads SGHDT; CDR2 reads YYEEEE. The CDR3 runs 15 residues.

This clone showed up just a few times. This chain connects TRBV7-2 to TRBJ1-2; D call uncertain. The CDR3 contains 14 residues. With 3 bases removed from V and 2 bases from J, the gap between germline ends came to 10 bases. Germline V lookup: CDR1 SGHTA, CDR2 FQGNSA. The CDR3 nucleotides are TGTGCCAGCAGCTTCGACGGGAGGAACTATGGCTACACCTTC. It specifies CASSFDGRNYGYTF.

V usage is TRBV5-6 and J usage is TRBJ1-1, with TRBD1 matching 7 bases. CDR1 is SGHDT and CDR2 is YYEEEE in the germline V gene. V lost 0 bases to trimming and J lost 9 bases; unmatched junction nucleotides: 5. This CDR3 contains 13 residues. The CDR3 coding sequence is TGTGCCAGCAGCTTGGGGTGGAGGGGGCAAGCTTTCTTT. Translated, it gives CASSLGWRGQAFF.

The chain links TRBV5-1 to TRBJ2-3; tentative D call: TRBD2 (6 bases). Per germline, CDR1 SGHRS and CDR2 YFSETQ. V shed 2 bases and J shed 3 bases, with 7 bases lying between them. The CDR3 length is 13 residues. The CDR3 here is CASSFGGTDTQYF. CDR3 sequence (DNA): TGCGCCAGCAGCTTCGGGGGAACAGATACGCAGTATTTT. Full variable domain (missing parts from reference TRBV5-1 and TRBJ2-3): KAGVTQTPRYLIKTRGQQVTLSCSPISGHRSVSWYQQTPGQGLQFLFEYFSETQRNKGNFPGRFSGRQFSNSRSEMNVSTLELGDSALYLCASSFGGTDTQYFGPGTRLTVL.